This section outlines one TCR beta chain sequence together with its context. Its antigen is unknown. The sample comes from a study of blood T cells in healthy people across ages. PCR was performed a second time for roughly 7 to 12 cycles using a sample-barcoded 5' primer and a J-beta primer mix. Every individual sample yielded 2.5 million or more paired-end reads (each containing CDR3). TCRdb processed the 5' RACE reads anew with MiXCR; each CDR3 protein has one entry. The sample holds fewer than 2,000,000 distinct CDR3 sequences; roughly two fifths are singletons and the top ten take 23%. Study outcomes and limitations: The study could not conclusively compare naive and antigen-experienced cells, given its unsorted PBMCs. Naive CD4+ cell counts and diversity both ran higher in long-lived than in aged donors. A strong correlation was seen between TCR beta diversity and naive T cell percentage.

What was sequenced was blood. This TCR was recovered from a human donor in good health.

CDR3 DNA sequence: TGCGCCAGCAGCCAAGATTCCGCGGAGAACTACTACAATGAGCAGTTCTTC. Translation gives CASSQDSAENYYNEQFF. The V call is TRBV4-3, the J call TRBJ2-1; D gene unclear. There are 17 residues in the CDR3. CDR1 LGHNA and CDR2 YSLEER come from the germline V gene. Trimming took off 0 bases at V and 3 bases at J, with 15 bases between the two ends.